This TCR beta chain came from a study of T-cell memory formation after mild COVID-19. TCRdb fed the 5' RACE reads into MiXCR, producing one record per CDR3 protein. The sample lists 350,000 to 500,000 distinct CDR3 sequences, more than 20% occurring once. A word on this clonotype: A much larger clone lies one base from this, so it may be a read error.

With 5 bases clipped from V and 4 bases from J, the junction kept 2 bases outside the gene matches. This CDR3 spans 12 amino acids. Germline CDR1 is SEHNR and CDR2 is FQNEAQ (reference sequence). The origin of this receptor is an adult woman who had mild COVID-19 (a few samples of this study predate the infection). Cell type and time point are not known. The sequenced sample was PBMCs or a T cell subset sorted from them (not recorded which). V and J are TRBV7-9 and TRBJ2-7, with 7 bases lining up with TRBD1. CDR3: CASSGDRYEQYF. The CDR3 DNA reads as TGTGCCAGCAGCGGGGACAGATACGAGCAGTACTTC.